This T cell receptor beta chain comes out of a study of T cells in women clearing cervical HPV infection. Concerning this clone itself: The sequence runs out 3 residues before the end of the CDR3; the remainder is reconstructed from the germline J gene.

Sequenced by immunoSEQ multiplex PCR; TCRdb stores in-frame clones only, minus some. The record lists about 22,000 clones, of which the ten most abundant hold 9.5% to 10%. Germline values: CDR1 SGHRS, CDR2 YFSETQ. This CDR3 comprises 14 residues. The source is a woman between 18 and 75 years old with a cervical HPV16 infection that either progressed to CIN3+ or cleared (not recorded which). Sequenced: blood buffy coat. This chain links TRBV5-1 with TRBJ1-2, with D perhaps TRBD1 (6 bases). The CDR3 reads CASRFETGPWGYTF. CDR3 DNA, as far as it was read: TGCGCCAGCAGGTTCGAGACAGGCCCGTGGGGC.